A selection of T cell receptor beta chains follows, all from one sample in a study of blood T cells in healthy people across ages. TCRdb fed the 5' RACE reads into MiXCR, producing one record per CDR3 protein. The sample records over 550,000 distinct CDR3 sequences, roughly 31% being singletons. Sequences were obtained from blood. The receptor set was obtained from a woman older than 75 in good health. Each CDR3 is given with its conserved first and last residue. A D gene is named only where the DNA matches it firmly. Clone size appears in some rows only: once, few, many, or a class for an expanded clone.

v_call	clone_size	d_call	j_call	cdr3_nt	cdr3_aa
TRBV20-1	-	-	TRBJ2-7	TGCAGTGCCAAACTAGCCTACAATGAGCAGTACTTC	CSAKLAYNEQYF
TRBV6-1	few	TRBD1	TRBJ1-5	TGTGCCAGCAGTCTGCGGACAGGGTGGGGCAATCAGCCCCAGCATTTT	CASSLRTGWGNQPQHF
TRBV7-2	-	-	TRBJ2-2	TGTGCCAGCAGCTTCGCGACAGGATTTAAGGGGGAGCTGTTTTTT	CASSFATGFKGELFF
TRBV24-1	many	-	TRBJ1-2	TGTGCCACCAGTGATTGGGGACGGACCTATGGCTACACCTTC	CATSDWGRTYGYTF
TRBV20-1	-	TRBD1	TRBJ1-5	TGCAGTGGGACACAGGGGGTTAGCAATCAGCCCCAGCATTTT	CSGTQGVSNQPQHF
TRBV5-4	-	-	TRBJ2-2	TGTGCCAGCAGCTCCCAGGGGAGGTACACCGGGGAGCTGTTTTTT	CASSSQGRYTGELFF
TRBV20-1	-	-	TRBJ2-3	TGCAGTGCCCCCACGGGGCTTACTAGCACAGATACGCAGTATTTT	CSAPTGLTSTDTQYF
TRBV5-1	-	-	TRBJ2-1	TGCGCCAGCAGCCCAGGGTATTCGGGCAATGAGCAGTTCTTC	CASSPGYSGNEQFF
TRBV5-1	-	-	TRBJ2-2	TGCGCCAGCAGTCACGCAGGACGGAGGGTGTTTTTT	CASSHAGRRVFF
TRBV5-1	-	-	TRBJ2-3	TGCGCCAGCAGCGTCGGTAGGTCGACAGATACGCAGTATTTT	CASSVGRSTDTQYF
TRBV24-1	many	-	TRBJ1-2	TGTGCCACCAGTGATCCAGGGACTGCTAACTATGGCTACACCTTC	CATSDPGTANYGYTF
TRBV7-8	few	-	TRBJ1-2	TGTGCCAGCAGCTTAACCACTCCCCGGGGTATTCTAGCTAACTATGGCTACACCTTC	CASSLTTPRGILANYGYTF
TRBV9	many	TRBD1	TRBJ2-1	TGTGCCAGCAGCGTCGACGGGACAGTCAGCTCCTACAATGAGCAGTTCTTC	CASSVDGTVSSYNEQFF
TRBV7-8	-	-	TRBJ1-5	TGTGCCAGCAGCTTCCACACGGGCAATCAGCCCCAGCATTTT	CASSFHTGNQPQHF
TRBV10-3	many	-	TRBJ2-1	TGTGCCATCCGCGCAGGTTCCAGCTCCTACAATGAGCAGTTCTTC	CAIRAGSSSYNEQFF
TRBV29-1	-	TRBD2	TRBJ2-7	TGCAGCGTTGATTTAGCGGGAACTTACGAGCAGTACTTC	CSVDLAGTYEQYF
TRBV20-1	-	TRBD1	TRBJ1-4	TGCAGTGCTAGAACAGGGGGCGCTTTTGAAAAACTGTTTTTT	CSARTGGAFEKLFF
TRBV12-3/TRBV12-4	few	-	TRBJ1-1	TGTGCCAGCAGTCCACAGGTGCCGAACACTGAAGCTTTCTTT	CASSPQVPNTEAFF
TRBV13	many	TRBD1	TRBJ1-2	TGTGCCAGCAGCCCCACCGGGACAGGGGGCCTTGGCTACACCTTC	CASSPTGTGGLGYTF
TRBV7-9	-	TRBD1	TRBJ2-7	TGTGCCAGCAGCGGTGGACAGGGGACCTACGAGCAGTACTTC	CASSGGQGTYEQYF
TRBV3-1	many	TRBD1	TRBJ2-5	TGTGCCAGCAGCCTTCGGACAGGGGGAACGGTGGAGACCCAGTACTTC	CASSLRTGGTVETQYF
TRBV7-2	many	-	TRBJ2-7	TGTGCCAGCAGCGCCCGGGACACTAGACCGTCCGAGCAGTACTTC	CASSARDTRPSEQYF
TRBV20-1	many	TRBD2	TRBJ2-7	TGCAGTGCTAGAGATCGGCGACTAGCGGGGGGGAACGAGCAGTACTTC	CSARDRRLAGGNEQYF
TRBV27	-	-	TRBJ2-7	TGTGCCAGCAGCCAGTCTGGGGTCATCTACGAGCAGTACTTC	CASSQSGVIYEQYF
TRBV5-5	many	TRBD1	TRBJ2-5	TGTGCCAGCAGATCATTGACAGGGCACCAAGAGACCCAGTACTTC	CASRSLTGHQETQYF
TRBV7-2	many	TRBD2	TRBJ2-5	TGTGCCAGCAGCTTAGGAGGGCGGGGGGCGGGAGAGACCCAGTACTTC	CASSLGGRGAGETQYF
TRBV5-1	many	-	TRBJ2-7	TGCGCCAGCGGACTCGGACGACGGGACGAGCAGTACTTC	CASGLGRRDEQYF
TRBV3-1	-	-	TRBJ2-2	TGTGCCAGCAGCCTAAGTGGCGCAGGGCGAACCGGGGAGCTGTTTTTT	CASSLSGAGRTGELFF
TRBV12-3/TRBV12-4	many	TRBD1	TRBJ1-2	TGTGCCAGCAGCGGGACAGTATATGGCTACACCTTC	CASSGTVYGYTF
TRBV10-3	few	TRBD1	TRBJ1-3	TGTGCCATGGCCGGGACAGCTACTGGAAACACCATATATTTT	CAMAGTATGNTIYF
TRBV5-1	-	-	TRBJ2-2	TGCGCCAGCAGCTTGGACAGGATCTTCGGGGAGCTGTTTTTT	CASSLDRIFGELFF
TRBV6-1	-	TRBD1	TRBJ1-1	TGTGCCAGCAACGGAGGGACAGGGGCCACTGAAGCTTTCTTT	CASNGGTGATEAFF
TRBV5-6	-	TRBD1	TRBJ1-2	TGTGCCAGCAGCCAGACAGCCGGGACAGCTAACTATGGCTACACCTTC	CASSQTAGTANYGYTF
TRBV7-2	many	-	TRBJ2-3	TGTGCCAGCAGCGCGGAGCGCCATCAACGGGATACGCAGTATTTT	CASSAERHQRDTQYF
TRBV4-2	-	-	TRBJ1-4	TGTGCCAGCAGCCAAGGGGGGAGAGGACGGGGAAGGGAAAAACTGTTTTTT	CASSQGGRGRGREKLFF
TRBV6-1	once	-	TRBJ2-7	TGTGCCAGCAGTGTTAGGTACCCATACAATGGGCAGTACTTC	CASSVRYPYNGQYF
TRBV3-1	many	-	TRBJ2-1	TGTGCCAGCAGCCCGGACGGGTCCTACAATGAGCAGTTCTTC	CASSPDGSYNEQFF
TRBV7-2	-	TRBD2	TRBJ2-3	TGTGCCAGCAGCTTTTCAAGCGGGGGCCACTCGTTTGATACGCAGTATTTT	CASSFSSGGHSFDTQYF
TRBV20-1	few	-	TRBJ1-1	TGCAGTGCTACCGGGGGAGGGCGAGGAGGTGAAGCTTTCTTT	CSATGGGRGGEAFF
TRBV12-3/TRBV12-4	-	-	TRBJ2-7	TGTGCCGGCAGTTTACGGCCGAGCTCCTACGAGCAGTACTTC	CAGSLRPSSYEQYF
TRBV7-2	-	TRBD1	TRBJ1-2	TGTGCCAGCAGCTTAGGAGGGGGCGCTGGCTACACCTTC	CASSLGGGAGYTF
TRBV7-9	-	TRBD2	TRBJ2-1	TGTGCCAGCAGCTTAGGGGAACTAGCGGGGGCAAATGAGCAGTTCTTC	CASSLGELAGANEQFF
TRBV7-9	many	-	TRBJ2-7	TGTGCCAGCAGCTATACAGGGTACGAGCAGTACTTC	CASSYTGYEQYF
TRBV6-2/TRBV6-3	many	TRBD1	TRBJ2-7	TGTGCCAGCAGTTACTCGAGAGTCGGGACAGGGCCACGGGAGCAGTACTTC	CASSYSRVGTGPREQYF
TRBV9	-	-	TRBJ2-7	TGTGCCAGCAGCGTAGCTCCGACTCGTGGATACGAGCAGTACTTC	CASSVAPTRGYEQYF
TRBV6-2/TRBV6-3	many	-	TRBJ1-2	TGTGCCAGCACCTGGAGGCCCTATTATGGCTACACCTTC	CASTWRPYYGYTF